This T cell receptor beta chain came from a study of early T cells in non-severe SARS-CoV-2 infection. Study details: RNA in bulk from unsorted whole blood was sequenced, and chains were unpaired.

Regarding the study as a whole: Anti-spike CD8 responses were favored in VDJdb matching, and private and CD4 specificities were missed.

Individual cDNA molecules carried attached unique molecular identifiers. MiXCR, applied by TCRdb to the 5' RACE reads, yields one record per CDR3 protein. Of about 64,000 distinct CDR3 sequences listed, 13% were seen once; the top ten hold roughly 4.2%. This clonotype was counted many times. Its antigen remains unidentified. Germline CDR1 MNHEY, CDR2 SVGEGT. This CDR3 has 16 amino acids. Germline trimming cut 2 bases from V and 6 bases from J; bases unmatched to any gene: 9. The chain joins TRBV6-2 or TRBV6-3 to TRBJ2-7; 11 nucleotides agree with TRBD2. The sequence derives from an adult who was a healthcare worker with PCR-confirmed SARS-CoV-2 infection or an uninfected control (not recorded which). Sequencing was carried out using whole blood. The CDR3 sequence: CASSYRRTSGYREQYF. CDR3 in DNA: TGTGCCAGCAGTTACCGCAGGACTAGCGGGTACCGCGAGCAGTACTTC.